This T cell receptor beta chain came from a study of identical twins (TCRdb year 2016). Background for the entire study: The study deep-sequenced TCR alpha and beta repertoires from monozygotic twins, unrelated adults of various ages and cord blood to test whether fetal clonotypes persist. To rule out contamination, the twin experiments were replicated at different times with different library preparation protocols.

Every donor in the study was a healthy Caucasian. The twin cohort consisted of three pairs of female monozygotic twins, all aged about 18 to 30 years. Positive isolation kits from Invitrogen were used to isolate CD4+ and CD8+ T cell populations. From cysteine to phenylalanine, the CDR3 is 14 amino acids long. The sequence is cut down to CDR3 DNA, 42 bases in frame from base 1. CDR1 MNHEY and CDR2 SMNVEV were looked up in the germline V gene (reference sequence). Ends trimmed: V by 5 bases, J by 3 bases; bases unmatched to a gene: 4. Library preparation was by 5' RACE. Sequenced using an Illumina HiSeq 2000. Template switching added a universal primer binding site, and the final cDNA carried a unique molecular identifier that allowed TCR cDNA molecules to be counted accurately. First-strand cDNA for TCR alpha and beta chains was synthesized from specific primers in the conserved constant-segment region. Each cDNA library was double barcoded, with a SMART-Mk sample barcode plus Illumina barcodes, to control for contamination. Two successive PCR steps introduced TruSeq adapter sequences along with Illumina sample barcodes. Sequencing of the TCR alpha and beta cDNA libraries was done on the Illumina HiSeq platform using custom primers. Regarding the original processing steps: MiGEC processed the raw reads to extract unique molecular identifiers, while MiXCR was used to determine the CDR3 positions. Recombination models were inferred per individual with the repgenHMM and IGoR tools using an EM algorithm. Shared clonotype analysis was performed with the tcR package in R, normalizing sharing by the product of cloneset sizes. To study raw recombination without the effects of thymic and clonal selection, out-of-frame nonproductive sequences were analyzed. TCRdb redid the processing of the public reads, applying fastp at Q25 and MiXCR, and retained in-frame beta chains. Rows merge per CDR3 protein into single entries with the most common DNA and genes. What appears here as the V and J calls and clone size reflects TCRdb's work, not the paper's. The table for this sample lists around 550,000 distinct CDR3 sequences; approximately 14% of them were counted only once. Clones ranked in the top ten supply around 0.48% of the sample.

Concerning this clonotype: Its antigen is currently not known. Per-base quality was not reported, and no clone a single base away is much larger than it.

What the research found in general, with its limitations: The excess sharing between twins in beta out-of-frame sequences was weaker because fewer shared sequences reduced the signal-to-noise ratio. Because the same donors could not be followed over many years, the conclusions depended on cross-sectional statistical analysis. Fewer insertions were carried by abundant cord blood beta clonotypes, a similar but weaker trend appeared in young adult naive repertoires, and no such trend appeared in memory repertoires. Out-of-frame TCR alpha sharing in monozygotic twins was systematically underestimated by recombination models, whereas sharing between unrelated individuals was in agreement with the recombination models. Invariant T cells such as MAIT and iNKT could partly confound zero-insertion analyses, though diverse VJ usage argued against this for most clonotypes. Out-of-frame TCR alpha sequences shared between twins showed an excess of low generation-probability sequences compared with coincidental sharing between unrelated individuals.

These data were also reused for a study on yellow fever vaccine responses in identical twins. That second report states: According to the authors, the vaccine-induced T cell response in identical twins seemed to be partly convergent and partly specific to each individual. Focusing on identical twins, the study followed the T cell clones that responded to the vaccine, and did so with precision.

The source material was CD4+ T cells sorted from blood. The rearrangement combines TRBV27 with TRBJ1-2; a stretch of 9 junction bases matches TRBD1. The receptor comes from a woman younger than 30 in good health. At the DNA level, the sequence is TGTGCCAGCAGTCCGGACAGGGGATACTATGGCTACACCTTC. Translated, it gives CASSPDRGYYGYTF.